This T cell receptor beta chain was sequenced in a study of blood T cell repertoires in COVID-19 (dated by TCRdb to 2020 to 2021). Study-level background: The collaborator samples originated in the United States, Italy and Spain and spanned the acute and convalescent phases of COVID-19. The samples were drawn from two sources: the first 160 participants of the ongoing ImmuneRACE study, and over 950 subjects contributed by 6 global collaborators. A freely available public database, intended as a resource for researchers studying the immune response to SARS-CoV-2, is where the repertoires were released. A de-identified subject ID, COVID-19 status, age in years and sex were almost always included in the sample metadata. Subjects who had been exposed to COVID-19, were actively infected with it, or had recovered from it provided the deeply sampled blood TCRbeta repertoires that made up the dataset. Where available, HLA class I and class II types were obtained from metadata supplied by the sample provider rather than from assay-based typing. The material from the prospective study consisted of cDNA or gDNA derived from T cells, B-cell-depleted T cells, or PBMCs.

TCRbeta CDR3 regions were amplified from genomic DNA by means of the immunoSEQ Assay, a bias-controlled multiplex PCR. Under the source paper's analysis protocol: Nucleated cell counts per sample were estimated from amplification of reference gene primers within the assay. To quantify the absolute abundance of each unique TCRbeta CDR3 rearrangement, sequence reads were collapsed and filtered. For each sample, productive Simpson clonality was calculated by taking the square root of Simpson's diversity index across productive rearrangements. Sourced from immuneACCESS, this table was stored by TCRdb with only in-frame sequences that have V and J called. A share of the clones is absent; for the studies checked, an unresolved V gene accounts for under half, and the remainder has no known explanation. The D gene and trimming were derived from the DNA, and the V and J assignments and clone size from that table. This sample holds roughly 80,000 clones; 90% to 95% were observed only once. More than 1.5% of the sample is held by the ten biggest clonotypes.

Each collaborating institution followed its own protocols to collect whole blood in K2EDTA tubes. For TCRbeta analysis, collaborator samples were shipped as frozen whole blood, as isolated PBMCs, or as DNA extracted from either sample type. Reading from cysteine to phenylalanine, the CDR3 counts 14 amino acids. Of all the DNA, just the CDR3 is kept, 42 bases in frame from base 1. The V and J ends are trimmed by 8 bases and 7 bases, leaving 21 bases between them. CDR1 is given as WNHNN and CDR2 as SYGVQD, both from the germline V gene (reference sequence). Overall results and qualifications from the work: The amount of clinical and demographic metadata varied by source and participant and was provided uncurated.

Of note for this clone: The specificity of this receptor is unknown. The sample holds no much larger clone one base away, and base qualities are not on file.

The TCR sequence derives from a man between 60 and 75 years old with acute or convalescent COVID-19. The sequenced material came from peripheral blood. The rearrangement joined TRBV10-1 to TRBJ2-7; the D region possibly corresponds to TRBD2 (6 bases align). The CDR3 amino acid sequence is: CASSPGLTFKEQYF. The nucleotide sequence reads TGCGCCAGCTCCCCGGGACTCACCTTCAAAGAGCAGTACTTC.